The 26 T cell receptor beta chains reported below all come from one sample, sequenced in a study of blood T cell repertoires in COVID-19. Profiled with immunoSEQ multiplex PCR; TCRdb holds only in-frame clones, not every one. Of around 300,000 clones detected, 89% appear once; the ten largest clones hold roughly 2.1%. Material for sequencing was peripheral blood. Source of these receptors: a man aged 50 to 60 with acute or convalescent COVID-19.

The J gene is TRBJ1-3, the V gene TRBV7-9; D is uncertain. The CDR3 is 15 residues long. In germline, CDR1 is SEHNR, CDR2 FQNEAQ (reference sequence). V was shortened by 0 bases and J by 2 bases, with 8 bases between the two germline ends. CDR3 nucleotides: TGTGCCAGCAGCTTAGCTTTCGGGACTGGAAACACCATATATTTT. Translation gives CASSLAFGTGNTIYF.

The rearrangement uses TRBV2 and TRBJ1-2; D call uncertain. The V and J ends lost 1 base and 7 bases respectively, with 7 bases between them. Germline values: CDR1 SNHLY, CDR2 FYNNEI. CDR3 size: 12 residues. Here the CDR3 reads CASSEEIGGYTF. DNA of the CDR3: TGTGCCAGCAGTGAAGAGATCGGTGGCTACACCTTC.

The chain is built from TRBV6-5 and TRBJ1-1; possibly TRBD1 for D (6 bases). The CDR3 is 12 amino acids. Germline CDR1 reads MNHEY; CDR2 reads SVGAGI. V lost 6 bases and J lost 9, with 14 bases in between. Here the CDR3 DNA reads TGTGCCAGCAGCGGAGGACAGACGAAAGCTTTCTTT. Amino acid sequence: CASSGGQTKAFF.

The CDR3 sequence is CASSRTGTNVLTF. DNA for the CDR3: TGTGCCAGCAGCCGGACAGGGACCAACGTCCTGACTTTC. This chain joins TRBV7-9 and TRBJ2-6; 8 bases agree with TRBD1. The ends lost 5 bases at V and 8 bases at J; junction bases unmatched: 2. This CDR3 spans 13 amino acids. Germline CDR1 reads SEHNR; CDR2 reads FQNEAQ (reference sequence).

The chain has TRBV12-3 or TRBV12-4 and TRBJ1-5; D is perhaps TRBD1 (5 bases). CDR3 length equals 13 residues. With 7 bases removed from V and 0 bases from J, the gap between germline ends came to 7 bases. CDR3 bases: TGTGCCAGCAAGGGGAATAGCAATCAGCCCCAGCATTTT. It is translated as CASKGNSNQPQHF.

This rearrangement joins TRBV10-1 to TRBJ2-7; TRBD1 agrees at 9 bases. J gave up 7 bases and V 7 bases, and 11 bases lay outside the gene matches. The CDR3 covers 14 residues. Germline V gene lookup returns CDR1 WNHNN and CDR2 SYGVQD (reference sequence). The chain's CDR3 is CASTPGQGGWEQYF. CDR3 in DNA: TGCGCCAGCACTCCGGGACAGGGCGGTTGGGAGCAGTACTTC.

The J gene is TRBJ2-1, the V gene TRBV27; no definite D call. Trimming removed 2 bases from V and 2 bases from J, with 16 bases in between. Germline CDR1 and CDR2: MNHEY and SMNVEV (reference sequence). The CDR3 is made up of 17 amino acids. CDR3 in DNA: TGTGCCAGCAGTTTACGGGTCAACGGCCGCGCCTACAATGAGCAGTTCTTC. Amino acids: CASSLRVNGRAYNEQFF.

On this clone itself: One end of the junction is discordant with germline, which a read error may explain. CDR3 loop: CASSTGARANF. CDR3 DNA: TGTGCCAGCAGCACCGGCGCCAGGGCGAATTTT. The gene calls are TRBV12-3 or TRBV12-4 and TRBJ1-3, with D perhaps TRBD1 (5 bases). The CDR3 runs 11 residues.

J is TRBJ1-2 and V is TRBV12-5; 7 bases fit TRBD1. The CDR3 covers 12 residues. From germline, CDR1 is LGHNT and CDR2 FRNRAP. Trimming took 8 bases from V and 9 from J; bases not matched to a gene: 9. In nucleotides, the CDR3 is TGTGCTAGTAGTTACAGGGGAGAAAGCTACACCTTC. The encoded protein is CASSYRGESYTF.

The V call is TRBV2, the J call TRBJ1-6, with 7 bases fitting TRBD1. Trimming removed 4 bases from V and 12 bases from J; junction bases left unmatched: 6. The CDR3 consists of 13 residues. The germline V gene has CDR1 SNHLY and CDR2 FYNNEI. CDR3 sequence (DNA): TGTGCCAGCAGTGTCCGGGACAGCCAACCCCTCCACTTT. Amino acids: CASSVRDSQPLHF.

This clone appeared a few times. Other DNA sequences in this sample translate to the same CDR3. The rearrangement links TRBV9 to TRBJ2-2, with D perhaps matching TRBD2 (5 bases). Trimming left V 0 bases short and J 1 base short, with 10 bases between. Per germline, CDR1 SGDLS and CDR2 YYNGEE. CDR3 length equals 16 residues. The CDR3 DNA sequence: TGTGCCAGCAGCGTAGGGCCAGGAGGGAACACCGGGGAGCTGTTTTTT. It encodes CASSVGPGGNTGELFF.

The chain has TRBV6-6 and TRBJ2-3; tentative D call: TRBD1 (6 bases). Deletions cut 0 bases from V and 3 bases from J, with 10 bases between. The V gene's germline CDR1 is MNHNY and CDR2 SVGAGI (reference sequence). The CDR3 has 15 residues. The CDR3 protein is CASSYSQGITDTQYF. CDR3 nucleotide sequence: TGTGCCAGCAGTTACTCGCAGGGGATTACAGATACGCAGTATTTT.

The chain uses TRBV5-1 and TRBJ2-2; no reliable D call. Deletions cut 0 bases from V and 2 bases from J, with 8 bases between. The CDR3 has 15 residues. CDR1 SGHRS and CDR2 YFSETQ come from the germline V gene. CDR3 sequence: CASSLGLSNTGELFF. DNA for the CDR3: TGCGCCAGCAGCTTGGGTCTTTCTAACACCGGGGAGCTGTTTTTT. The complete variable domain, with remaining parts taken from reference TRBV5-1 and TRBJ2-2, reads KAGVTQTPRYLIKTRGQQVTLSCSPISGHRSVSWYQQTPGQGLQFLFEYFSETQRNKGNFPGRFSGRQFSNSRSEMNVSTLELGDSALYLCASSLGLSNTGELFFGEGSRLTVL.

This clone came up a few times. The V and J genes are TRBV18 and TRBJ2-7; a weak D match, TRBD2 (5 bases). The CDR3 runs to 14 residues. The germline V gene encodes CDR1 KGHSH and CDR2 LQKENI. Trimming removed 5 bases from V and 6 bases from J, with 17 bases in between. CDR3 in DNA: TGTGCCAGCTCATTCTACCGAGGTGAGGGCGAGCAGTACTTC. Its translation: CASSFYRGEGEQYF.

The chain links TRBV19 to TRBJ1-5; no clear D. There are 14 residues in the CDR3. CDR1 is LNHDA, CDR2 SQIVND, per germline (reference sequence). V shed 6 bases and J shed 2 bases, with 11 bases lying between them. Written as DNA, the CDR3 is TGTGCCAGTAGGGCGGAGGCAGGCAATCAGCCCCAGCATTTT. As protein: CASRAEAGNQPQHF. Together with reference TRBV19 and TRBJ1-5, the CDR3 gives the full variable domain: DGGITQSPKYLFRKEGQNVTLSCEQNLNHDAMYWYRQDPGQGLRLIYYSQIVNDFQKGDIAEGYSVSREKKESFPLTVTSAQKNPTAFYLCASRAEAGNQPQHFGDGTRLSIL.

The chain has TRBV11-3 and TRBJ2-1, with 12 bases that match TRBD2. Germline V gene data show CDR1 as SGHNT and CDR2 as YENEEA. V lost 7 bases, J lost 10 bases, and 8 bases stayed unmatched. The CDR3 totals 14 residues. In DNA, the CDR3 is TGTGCCAGCACCGTGGGACTAGCGGGCTCCGAGCAGTTCTTC. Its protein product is CASTVGLAGSEQFF.

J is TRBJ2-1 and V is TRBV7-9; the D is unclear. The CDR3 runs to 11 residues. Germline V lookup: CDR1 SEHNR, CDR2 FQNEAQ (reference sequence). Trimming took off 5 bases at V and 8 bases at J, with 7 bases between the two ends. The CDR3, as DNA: TGTGCCAGCAGCCGCCAGGATGAGCAGTTCTTC. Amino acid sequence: CASSRQDEQFF.

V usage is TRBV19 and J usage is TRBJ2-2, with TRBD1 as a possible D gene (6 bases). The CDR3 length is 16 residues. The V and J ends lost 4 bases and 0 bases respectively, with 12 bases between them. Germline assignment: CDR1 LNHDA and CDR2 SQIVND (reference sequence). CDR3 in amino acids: CASSSLRDTNTGELFF. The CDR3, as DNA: TGTGCCAGTAGTAGCCTCCGGGACACGAACACCGGGGAGCTGTTTTTT.

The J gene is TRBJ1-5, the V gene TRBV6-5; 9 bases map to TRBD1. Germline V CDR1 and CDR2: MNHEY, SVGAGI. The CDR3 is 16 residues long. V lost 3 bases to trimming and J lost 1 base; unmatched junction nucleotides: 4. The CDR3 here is CASSYAGTGSNQPQHF. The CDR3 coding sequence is TGTGCCAGCAGTTATGCCGGGACAGGGAGCAATCAGCCCCAGCATTTT.

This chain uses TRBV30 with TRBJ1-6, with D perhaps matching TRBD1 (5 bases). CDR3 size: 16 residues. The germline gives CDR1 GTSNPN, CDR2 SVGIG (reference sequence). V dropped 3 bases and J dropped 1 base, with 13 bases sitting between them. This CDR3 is CAWRYRGGSYNSPLHF. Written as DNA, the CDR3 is TGTGCCTGGAGATACCGGGGGGGATCCTATAATTCACCCCTCCACTTT.

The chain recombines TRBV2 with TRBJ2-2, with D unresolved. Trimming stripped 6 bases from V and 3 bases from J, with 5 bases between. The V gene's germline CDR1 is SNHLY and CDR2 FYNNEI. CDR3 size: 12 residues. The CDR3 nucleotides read TGTGCCAGCAGAACGGACACCGGGGAGCTGTTTTTT. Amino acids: CASRTDTGELFF.

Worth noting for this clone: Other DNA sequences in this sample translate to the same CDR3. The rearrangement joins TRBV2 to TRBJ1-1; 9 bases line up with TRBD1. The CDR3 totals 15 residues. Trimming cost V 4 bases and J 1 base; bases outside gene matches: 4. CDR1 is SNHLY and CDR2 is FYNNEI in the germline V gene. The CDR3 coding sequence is TGTGCCAGCAGTGTCGAGGGACAGGGGAACACTGAAGCTTTCTTT. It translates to CASSVEGQGNTEAFF.

The CDR3 nucleotides are TGTGCCAGCAGTGTTACTAACTATGGCTACACCTTC. This sequence encodes CASSVTNYGYTF. The chain links TRBV25-1 to TRBJ1-2; D gene unclear. In germline, CDR1 is MGHDK, CDR2 SYGVNS. This CDR3 is built from 12 residues. With 4 bases removed from V and 0 bases from J, the gap between germline ends came to 3 bases.

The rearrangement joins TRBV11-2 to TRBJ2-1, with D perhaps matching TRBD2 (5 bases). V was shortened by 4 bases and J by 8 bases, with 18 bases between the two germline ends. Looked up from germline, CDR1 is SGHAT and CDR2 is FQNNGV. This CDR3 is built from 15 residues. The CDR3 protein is CASSSPGLRRHEQFF. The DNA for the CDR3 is TGTGCCAGCAGCTCTCCCGGACTTCGTCGGCATGAGCAGTTCTTC.

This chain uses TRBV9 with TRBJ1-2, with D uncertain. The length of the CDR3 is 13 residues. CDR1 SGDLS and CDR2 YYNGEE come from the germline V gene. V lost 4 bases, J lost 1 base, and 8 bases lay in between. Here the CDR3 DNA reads TGTGCCAGCAGCCCAATAGATAACTATGGCTACACCTTC. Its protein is CASSPIDNYGYTF.

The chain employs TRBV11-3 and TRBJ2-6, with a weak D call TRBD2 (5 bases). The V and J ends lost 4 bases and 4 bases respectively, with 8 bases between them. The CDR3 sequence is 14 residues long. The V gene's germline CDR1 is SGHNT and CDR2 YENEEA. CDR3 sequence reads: CASSSPGGANVLTF. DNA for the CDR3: TGTGCCAGCAGCTCCCCGGGGGGGGCCAACGTCCTGACTTTC.